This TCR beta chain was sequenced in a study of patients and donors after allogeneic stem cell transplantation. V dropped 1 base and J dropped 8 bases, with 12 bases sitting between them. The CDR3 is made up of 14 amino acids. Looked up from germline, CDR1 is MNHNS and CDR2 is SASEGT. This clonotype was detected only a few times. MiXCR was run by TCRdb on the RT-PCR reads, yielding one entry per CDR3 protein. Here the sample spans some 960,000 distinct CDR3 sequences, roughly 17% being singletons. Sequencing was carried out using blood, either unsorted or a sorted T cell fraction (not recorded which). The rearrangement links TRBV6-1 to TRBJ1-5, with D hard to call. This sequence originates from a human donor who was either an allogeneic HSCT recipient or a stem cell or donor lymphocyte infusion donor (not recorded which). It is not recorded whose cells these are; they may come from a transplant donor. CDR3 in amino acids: CASSEGVRMEPQHF. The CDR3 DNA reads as TGTGCCAGCAGTGAAGGGGTTAGGATGGAGCCCCAGCATTTT.